Listed here are 2 T cell receptor beta chains from one sample, sequenced in a study of human T cells and chemical hapten exposure. Single cDNA molecules in the library carried unique molecular identifiers attached during preparation. TCRdb itself ran the reads through MiXCR, one entry per CDR3 protein. The sample contains 100,000 to 150,000 distinct CDR3 sequences, around 8.5% of which appear only once. Unfractionated whole blood yielded total RNA. Sequenced input: whole blood. Source of these receptors: a human donor in good health. Some clones in this sample may be carry-over from other donors' samples.

This clonotype was detected ten times or more. The J gene is TRBJ1-2, the V gene TRBV6-5; 9 nucleotides match TRBD1. This CDR3 spans 14 amino acids. J gave up 7 bases and V 2 bases, and 5 bases lay outside the gene matches. Germline lookup yields CDR1 MNHEY and CDR2 SVGAGI. This chain's CDR3 is CASSYGQGNGGYTF. The DNA for the CDR3 is TGTGCCAGCAGTTACGGACAGGGGAATGGTGGCTACACCTTC.

This clonotype occurred a few times. The J gene is TRBJ2-3, the V gene TRBV7-2; TRBD1 might be the D (7 bases). The germline V gene encodes CDR1 SGHTA and CDR2 FQGNSA. CDR3 length: 15 amino acids. V gave up 0 bases and J gave up 4 bases, with 11 bases separating them. The CDR3, as DNA: TGTGCCAGCAGCTTAGCTCAGGGGGGTCCAGATACGCAGTATTTT. It is translated as CASSLAQGGPDTQYF. The variable domain in full, with the rest retrieved from reference TRBV7-2 and TRBJ2-3, is GAGVSQSPSNKVTEKGKDVELRCDPISGHTALYWYRQSLGQGLEFLIYFQGNSAPDKSGLPSDRFSAERTGGSVSTLTIQRTQQEDSAVYLCASSLAQGGPDTQYFGPGTRLTVL.